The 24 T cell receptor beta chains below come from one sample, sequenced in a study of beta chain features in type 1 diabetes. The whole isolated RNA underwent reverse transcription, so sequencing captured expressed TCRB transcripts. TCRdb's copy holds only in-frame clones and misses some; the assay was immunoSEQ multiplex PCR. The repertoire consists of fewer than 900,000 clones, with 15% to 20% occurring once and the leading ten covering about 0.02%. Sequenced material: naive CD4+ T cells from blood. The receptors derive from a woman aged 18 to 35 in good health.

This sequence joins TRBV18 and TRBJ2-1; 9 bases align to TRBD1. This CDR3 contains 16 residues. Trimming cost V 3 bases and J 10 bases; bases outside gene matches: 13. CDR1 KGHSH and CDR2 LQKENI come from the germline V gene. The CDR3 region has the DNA TGTGCCAGCTCACCGGTTCCGGGACAGGGTAAAATCGAGCAGTTCTTC. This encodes CASSPVPGQGKIEQFF.

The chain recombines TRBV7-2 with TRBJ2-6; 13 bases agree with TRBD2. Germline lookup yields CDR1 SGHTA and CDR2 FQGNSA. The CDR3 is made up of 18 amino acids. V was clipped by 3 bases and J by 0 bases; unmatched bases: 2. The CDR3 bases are TGTGCCAGCAGCTTGGGGACTAGCGGGATCTCTGGGGCCAACGTCCTGACTTTC. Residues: CASSLGTSGISGANVLTF.

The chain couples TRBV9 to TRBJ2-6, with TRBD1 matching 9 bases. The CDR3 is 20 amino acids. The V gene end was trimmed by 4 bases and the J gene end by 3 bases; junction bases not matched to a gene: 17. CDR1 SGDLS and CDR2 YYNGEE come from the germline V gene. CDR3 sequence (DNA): TGTGCCAGCAGCCCCCATCCCGGGACAGGGTTTTTCAGTGGGGCCAACGTCCTGACTTTC. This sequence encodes CASSPHPGTGFFSGANVLTF.

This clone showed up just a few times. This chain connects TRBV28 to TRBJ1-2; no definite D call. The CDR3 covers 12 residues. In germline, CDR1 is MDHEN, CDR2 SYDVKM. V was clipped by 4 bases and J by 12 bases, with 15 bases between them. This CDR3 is CASSSAPSYDTF. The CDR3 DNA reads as TGTGCCAGCAGTTCAGCCCCATCGTACGACACCTTC.

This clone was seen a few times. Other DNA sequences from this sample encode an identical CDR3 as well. The CDR3 spells CASSEEVNYGYTF. The CDR3 nucleotides read TGTGCCAGCAGTGAAGAGGTAAACTATGGCTACACCTTC. V is TRBV2 and J is TRBJ1-2; unclear D gene. The germline CDR1 and CDR2 sequences are SNHLY and FYNNEI. V shed 1 base and J shed 2 bases, with 5 bases lying between them. This CDR3 is built from 13 residues.

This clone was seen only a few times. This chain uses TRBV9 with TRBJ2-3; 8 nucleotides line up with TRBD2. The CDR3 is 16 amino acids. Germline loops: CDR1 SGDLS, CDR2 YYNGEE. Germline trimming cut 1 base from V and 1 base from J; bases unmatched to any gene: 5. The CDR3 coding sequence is TGTGCCAGCAGCGTACGAGCGGGAGAGGGCACAGATACGCAGTATTTT. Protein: CASSVRAGEGTDTQYF.

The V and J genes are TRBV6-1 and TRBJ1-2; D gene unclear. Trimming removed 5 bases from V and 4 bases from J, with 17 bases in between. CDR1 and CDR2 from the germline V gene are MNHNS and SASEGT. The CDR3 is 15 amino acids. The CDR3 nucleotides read TGTGCCAGCAGTAACCACAACATTCCTGGCTATGGCTACACCTTC. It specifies CASSNHNIPGYGYTF.

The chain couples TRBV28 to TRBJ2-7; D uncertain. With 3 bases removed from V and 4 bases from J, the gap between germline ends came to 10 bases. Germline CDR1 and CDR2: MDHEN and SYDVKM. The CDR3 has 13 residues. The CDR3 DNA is TGTGCCAGCAGTTTCGGAAACCTGTACGAGCAGTACTTC. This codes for CASSFGNLYEQYF.

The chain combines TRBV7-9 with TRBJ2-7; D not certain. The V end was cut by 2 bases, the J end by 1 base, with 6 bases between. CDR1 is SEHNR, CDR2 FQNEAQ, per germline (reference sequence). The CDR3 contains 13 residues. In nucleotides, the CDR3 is TGTGCCAGCAGCTTACTGACGTCCTACGAGCAGTACTTC. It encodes CASSLLTSYEQYF.

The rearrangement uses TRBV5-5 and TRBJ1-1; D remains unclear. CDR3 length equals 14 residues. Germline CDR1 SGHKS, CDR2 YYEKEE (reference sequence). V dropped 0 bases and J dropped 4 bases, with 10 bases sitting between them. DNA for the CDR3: TGTGCCAGCAGCTTGGGGTTGGGAAGCACTGAAGCTTTCTTT. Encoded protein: CASSLGLGSTEAFF. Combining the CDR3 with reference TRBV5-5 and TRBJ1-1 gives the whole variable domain DAGVTQSPTHLIKTRGQQVTLRCSPISGHKSVSWYQQVLGQGPQFIFQYYEKEERGRGNFPDRFSARQFPNYSSELNVNALLLGDSALYLCASSLGLGSTEAFFGQGTRLTVV.

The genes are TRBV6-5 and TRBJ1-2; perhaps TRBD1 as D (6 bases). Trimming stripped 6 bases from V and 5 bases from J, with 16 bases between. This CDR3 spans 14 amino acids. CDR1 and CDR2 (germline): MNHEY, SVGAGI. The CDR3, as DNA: TGTGCCAGCAGCCGTTTTCCCGGGACATATGGCTACACCTTC. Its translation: CASSRFPGTYGYTF.

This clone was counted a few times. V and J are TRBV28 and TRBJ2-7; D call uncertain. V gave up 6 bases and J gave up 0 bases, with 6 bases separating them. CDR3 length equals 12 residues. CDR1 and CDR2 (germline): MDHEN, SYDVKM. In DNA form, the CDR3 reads TGTGCCAGCAGAAGGGACTCCTACGAGCAGTACTTC. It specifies CASRRDSYEQYF.

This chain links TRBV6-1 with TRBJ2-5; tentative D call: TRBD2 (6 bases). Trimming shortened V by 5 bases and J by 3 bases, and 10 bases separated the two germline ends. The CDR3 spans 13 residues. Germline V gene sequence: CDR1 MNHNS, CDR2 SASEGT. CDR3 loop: CASSLAGKETQYF. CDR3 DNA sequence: TGTGCCAGCAGTCTGGCGGGGAAAGAGACCCAGTACTTC.

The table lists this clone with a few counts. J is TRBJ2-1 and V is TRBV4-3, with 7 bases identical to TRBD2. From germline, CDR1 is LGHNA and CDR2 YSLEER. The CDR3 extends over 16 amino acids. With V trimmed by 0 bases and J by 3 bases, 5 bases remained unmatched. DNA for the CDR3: TGCGCCAGCAGCCAAGATTTGCGGGGGTACTACAATGAGCAGTTCTTC. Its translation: CASSQDLRGYYNEQFF.

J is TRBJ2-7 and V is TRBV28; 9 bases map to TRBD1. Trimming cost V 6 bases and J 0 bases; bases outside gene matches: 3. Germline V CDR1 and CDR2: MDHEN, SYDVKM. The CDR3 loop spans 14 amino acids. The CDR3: CASRLDRGSYEQYF. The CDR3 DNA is TGTGCCAGCAGACTGGACAGGGGCTCCTACGAGCAGTACTTC.

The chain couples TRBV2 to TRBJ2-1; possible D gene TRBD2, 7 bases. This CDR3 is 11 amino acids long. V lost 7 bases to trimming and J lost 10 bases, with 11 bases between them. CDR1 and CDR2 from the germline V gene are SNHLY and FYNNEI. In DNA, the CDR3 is TGTGCCAGCATGGGGGGGGCAGAGCAGTTCTTC. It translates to CASMGGAEQFF.

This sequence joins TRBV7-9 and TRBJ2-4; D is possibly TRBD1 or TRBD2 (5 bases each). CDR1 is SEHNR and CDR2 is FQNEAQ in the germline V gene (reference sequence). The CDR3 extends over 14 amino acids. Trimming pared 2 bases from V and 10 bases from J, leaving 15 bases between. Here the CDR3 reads CASSLHEGNGIQYF. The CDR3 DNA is TGTGCCAGCAGCTTACACGAGGGGAATGGGATTCAGTACTTC. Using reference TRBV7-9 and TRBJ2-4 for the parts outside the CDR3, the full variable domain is DTGVSQNPRHKITKRGQNVTFRCDPISEHNRLYWYRQTLGQGPEFLTYFQNEAQLEKSRLLSDRFSAERPKGSFSTLEIQRTEQGDSAMYLCASSLHEGNGIQYFGAGTRLSVL.

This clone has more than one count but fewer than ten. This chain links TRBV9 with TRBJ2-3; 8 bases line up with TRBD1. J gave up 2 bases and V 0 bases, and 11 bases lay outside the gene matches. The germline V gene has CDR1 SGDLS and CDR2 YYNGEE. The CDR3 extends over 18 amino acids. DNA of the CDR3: TGTGCCAGCAGCGTAGAGGTCGGGACAGGAATCGTCACAGATACGCAGTATTTT. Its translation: CASSVEVGTGIVTDTQYF.

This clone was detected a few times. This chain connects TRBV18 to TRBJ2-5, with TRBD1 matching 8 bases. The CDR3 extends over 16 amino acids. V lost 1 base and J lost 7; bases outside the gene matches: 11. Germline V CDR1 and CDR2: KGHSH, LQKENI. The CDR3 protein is CASSPRTGIEEMTQYF. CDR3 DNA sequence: TGTGCCAGCTCACCACGGACAGGGATTGAAGAGATGACCCAGTACTTC.

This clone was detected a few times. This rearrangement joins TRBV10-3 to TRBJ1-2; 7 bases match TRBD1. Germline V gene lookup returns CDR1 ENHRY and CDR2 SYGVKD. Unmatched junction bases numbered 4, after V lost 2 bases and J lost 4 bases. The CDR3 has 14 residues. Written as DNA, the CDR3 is TGTGCCATCAGTGAGAGGGGGCCAATCTATGGCTACACCTTC. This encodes CAISERGPIYGYTF.

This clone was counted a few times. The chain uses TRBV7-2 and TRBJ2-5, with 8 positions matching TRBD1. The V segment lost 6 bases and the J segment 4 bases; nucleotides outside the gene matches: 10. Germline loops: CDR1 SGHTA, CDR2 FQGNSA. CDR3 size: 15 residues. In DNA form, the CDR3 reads TGTGCCAGCAGTAGCGGACAGGGTCTAAGAGAGACCCAGTACTTC. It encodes CASSSGQGLRETQYF.

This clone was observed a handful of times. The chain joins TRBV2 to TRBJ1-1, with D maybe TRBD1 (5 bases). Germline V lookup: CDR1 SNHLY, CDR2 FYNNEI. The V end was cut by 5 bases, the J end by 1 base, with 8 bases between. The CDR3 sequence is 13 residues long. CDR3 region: CASSYDRNTEAFF. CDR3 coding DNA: TGTGCCAGCAGTTATGACAGGAACACTGAAGCTTTCTTT.

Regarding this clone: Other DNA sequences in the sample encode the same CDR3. The CDR3 sequence: CASSSYGANVLTF. Written as DNA, the CDR3 is TGTGCCAGCAGTAGTTATGGGGCCAACGTCCTGACTTTC. The chain links TRBV6-5 to TRBJ2-6; no firm D call. Between the trimmed V and J ends, which lost 5 bases and 3 bases, there was a span of 5 bases. The CDR3 has 13 residues. Germline values: CDR1 MNHEY, CDR2 SVGAGI.

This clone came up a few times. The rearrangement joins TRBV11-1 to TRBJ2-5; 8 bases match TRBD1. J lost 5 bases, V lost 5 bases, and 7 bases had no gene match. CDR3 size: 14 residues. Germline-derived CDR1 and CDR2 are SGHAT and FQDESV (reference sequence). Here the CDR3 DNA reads TGTGCCAGCAGCACCGGACAGGGTTGGGAGACCCAGTACTTC. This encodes CASSTGQGWETQYF.